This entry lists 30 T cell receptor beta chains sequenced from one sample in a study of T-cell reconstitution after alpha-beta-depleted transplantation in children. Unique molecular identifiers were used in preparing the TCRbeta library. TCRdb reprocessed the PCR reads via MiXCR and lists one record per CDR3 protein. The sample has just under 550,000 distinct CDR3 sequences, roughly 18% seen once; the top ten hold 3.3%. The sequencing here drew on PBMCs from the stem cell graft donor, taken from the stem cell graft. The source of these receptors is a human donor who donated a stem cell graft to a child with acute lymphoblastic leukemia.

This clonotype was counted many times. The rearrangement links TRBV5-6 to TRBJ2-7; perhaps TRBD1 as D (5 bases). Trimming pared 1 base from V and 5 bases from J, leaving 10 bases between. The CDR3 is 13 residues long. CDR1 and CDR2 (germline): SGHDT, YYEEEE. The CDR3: CASSLKPGHEQYF. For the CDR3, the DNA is TGTGCCAGCAGCTTGAAACCAGGGCACGAGCAGTACTTC.

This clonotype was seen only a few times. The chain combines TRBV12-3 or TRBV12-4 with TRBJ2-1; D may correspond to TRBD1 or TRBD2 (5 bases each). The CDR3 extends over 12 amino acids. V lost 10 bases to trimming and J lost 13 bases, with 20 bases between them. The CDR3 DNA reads TGTGCCACGGGTGTCGGGGCCCCAGCTCAGTTCTTC. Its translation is CATGVGAPAQFF.

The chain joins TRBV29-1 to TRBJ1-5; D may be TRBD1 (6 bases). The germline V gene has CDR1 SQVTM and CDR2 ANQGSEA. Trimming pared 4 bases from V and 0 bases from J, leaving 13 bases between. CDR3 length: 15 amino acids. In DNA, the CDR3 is TGCAGCGTTGCGTTACAGGGTTATAGCAATCAGCCCCAGCATTTT. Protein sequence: CSVALQGYSNQPQHF.

The CDR3 DNA reads as TGTGCCATCAGTGAGACGACACTTCCGAACACTGAAGCTTTCTTT. Residues: CAISETTLPNTEAFF. The chain employs TRBV10-3 and TRBJ1-1; D ambiguous. This CDR3 comprises 15 residues. Trimming removed 2 bases at V and 1 base at J, with 11 bases between. Germline CDR1 and CDR2: ENHRY and SYGVKD.

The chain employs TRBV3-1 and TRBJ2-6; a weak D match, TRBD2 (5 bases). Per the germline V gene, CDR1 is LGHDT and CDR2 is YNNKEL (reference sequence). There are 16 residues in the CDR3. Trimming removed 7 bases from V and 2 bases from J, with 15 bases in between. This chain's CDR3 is CASTPDTRAGANVLTF. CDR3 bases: TGTGCCAGCACCCCCGATACGAGGGCTGGGGCCAACGTCCTGACTTTC. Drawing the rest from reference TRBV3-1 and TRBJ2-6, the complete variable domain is DTAVSQTPKYLVTQMGNDKSIKCEQNLGHDTMYWYKQDSKKFLKIMFSYNNKELIINETVPNRFSPKSPDKAHLNLHINSLELGDSAVYFCASTPDTRAGANVLTFGAGSRLTVL.

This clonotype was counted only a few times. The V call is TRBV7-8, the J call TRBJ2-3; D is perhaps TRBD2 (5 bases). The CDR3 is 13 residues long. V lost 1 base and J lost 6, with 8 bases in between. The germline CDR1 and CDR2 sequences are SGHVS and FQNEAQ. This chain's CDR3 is CASSLGRSDTQYF. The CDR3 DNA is TGTGCCAGCAGCTTAGGGAGGTCGGATACGCAGTATTTT.

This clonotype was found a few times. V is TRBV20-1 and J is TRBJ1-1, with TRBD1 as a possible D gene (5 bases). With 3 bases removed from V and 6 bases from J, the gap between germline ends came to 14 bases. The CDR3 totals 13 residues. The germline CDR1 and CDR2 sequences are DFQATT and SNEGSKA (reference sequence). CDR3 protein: CSASRELGAEAFF. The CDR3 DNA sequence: TGCAGTGCTAGCAGGGAGTTAGGTGCTGAAGCTTTCTTT.

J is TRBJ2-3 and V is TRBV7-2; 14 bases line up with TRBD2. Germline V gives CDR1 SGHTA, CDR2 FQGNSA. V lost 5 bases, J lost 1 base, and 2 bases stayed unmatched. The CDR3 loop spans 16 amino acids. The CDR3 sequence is CASSQTSGRGTDTQYF. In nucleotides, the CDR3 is TGTGCCAGCAGCCAGACTAGCGGGAGGGGCACAGATACGCAGTATTTT.

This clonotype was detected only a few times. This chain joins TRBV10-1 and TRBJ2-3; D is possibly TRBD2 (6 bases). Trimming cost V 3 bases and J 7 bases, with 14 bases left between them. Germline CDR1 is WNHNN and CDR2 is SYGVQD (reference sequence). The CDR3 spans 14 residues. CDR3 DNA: TGCGCCAGCAGTGATCTAGCGACGGACCATACGCAGTATTTT. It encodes CASSDLATDHTQYF.

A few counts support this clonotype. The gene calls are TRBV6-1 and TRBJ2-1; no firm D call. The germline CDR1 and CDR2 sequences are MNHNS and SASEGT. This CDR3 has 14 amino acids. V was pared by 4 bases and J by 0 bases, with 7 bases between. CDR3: CASSGTTSYNEQFF. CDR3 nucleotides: TGTGCCAGCAGTGGGACCACCTCCTACAATGAGCAGTTCTTC.

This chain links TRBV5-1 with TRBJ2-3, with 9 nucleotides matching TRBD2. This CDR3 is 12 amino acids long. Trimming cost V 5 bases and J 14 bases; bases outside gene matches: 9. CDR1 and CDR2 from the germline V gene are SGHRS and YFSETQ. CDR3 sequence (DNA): TGCGCCAGCAGGACATCCGGGACTAGCCCGTATTTT. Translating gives CASRTSGTSPYF.

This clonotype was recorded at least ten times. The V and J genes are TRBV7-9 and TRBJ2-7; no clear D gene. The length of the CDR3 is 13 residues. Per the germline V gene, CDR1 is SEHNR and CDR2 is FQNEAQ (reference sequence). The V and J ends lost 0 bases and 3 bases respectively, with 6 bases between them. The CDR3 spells CASSLADLYEQYF. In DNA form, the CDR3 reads TGTGCCAGCAGCTTAGCAGACCTCTACGAGCAGTACTTC.

CDR3 loop: CASSFPWSSNEQFF. As DNA, the CDR3 is TGTGCCAGCAGCTTCCCCTGGAGTAGCAATGAGCAGTTCTTC. The chain links TRBV7-3 to TRBJ2-1; no clear D gene. The CDR3 consists of 14 residues. V dropped 3 bases and J dropped 6 bases, with 12 bases sitting between them. The germline V gene has CDR1 SGHTA and CDR2 FQGTGA.

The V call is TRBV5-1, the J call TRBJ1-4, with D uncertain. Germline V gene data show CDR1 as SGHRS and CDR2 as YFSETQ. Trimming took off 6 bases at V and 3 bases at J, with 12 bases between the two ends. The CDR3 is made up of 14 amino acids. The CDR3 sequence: CASTPERANEKLFF. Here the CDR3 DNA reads TGCGCCAGCACCCCGGAACGTGCTAATGAAAAACTGTTTTTT. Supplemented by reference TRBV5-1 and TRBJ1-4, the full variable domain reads KAGVTQTPRYLIKTRGQQVTLSCSPISGHRSVSWYQQTPGQGLQFLFEYFSETQRNKGNFPGRFSGRQFSNSRSEMNVSTLELGDSALYLCASTPERANEKLFFGSGTQLSVL.

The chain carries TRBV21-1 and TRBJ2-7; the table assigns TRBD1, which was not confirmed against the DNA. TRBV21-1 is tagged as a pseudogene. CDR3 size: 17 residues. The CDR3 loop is CASSKARWQGANYEQYF. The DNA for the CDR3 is TGTGCCAGCAGCAAAGCGAGGTGGCAGGGGGCGAACTACGAGCAGTACTTC.

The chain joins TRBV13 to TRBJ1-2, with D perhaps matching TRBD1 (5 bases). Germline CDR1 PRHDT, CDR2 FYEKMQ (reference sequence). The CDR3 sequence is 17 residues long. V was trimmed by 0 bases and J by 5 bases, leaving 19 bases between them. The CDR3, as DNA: TGTGCCAGCAGCTTAGGCCCCGACAGAGCATCCTTATATGGCTACACCTTC. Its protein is CASSLGPDRASLYGYTF. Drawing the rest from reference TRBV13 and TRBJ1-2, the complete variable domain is AAGVIQSPRHLIKEKRETATLKCYPIPRHDTVYWYQQGPGQDPQFLISFYEKMQSDKGSIPDRFSAQQFSDYHSELNMSSLELGDSALYFCASSLGPDRASLYGYTFGSGTRLTVV.

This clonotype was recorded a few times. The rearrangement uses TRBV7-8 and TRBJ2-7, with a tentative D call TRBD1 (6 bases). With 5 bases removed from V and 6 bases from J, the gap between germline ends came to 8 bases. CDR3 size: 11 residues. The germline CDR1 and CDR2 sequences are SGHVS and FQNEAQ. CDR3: CASSIGGEQYF. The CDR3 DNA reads TGTGCCAGCAGCATAGGGGGCGAGCAGTACTTC.

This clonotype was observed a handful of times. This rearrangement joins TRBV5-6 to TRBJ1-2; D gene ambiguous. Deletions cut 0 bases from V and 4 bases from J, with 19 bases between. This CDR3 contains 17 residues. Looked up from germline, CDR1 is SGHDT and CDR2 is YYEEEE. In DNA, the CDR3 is TGTGCCAGCAGCTTGGTGTCCGAACTCTCCTCGGCCTATGGCTACACCTTC. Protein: CASSLVSELSSAYGYTF.

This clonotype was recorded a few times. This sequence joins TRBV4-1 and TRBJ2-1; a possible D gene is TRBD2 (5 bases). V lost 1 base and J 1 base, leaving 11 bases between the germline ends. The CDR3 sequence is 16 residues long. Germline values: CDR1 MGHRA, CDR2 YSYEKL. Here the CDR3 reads CASSQGAERSYNEQFF. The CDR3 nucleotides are TGCGCCAGCAGCCAAGGGGCGGAGCGGTCCTACAATGAGCAGTTCTTC.

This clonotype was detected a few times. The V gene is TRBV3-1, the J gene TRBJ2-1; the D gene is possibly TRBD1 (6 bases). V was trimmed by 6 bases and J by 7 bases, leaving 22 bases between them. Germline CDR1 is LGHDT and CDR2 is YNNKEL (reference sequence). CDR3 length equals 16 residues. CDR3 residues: CASRSGLGASLNEQFF. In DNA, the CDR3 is TGTGCCAGCAGATCTGGGCTGGGGGCGTCACTGAATGAGCAGTTCTTC.

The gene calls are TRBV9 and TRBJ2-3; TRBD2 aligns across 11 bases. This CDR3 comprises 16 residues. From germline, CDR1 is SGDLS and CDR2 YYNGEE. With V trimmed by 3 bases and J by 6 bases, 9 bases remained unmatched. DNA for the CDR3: TGTGCCAGCAGCGCCCGACTAGCGGGGATCGTTGATACGCAGTATTTT. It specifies CASSARLAGIVDTQYF.

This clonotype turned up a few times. The CDR3, as DNA: TGTGCCAGCAGCTTGGCTGGTGGGCGGGCCAACGTCCTGACTTTC. This gives the protein CASSLAGGRANVLTF. The rearrangement links TRBV5-5 to TRBJ2-6, with no clear D. CDR1 and CDR2 (germline): SGHKS, YYEKEE (reference sequence). Trimming stripped 0 bases from V and 5 bases from J, with 9 bases between. This CDR3 comprises 15 residues.

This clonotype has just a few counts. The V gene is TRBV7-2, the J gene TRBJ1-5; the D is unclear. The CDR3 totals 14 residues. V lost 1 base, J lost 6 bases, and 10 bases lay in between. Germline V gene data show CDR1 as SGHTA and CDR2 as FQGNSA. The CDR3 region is CASSLDGAGQPQHF. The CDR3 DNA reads TGTGCCAGCAGCTTAGATGGAGCAGGTCAGCCCCAGCATTTT. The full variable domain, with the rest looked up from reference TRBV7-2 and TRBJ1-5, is GAGVSQSPSNKVTEKGKDVELRCDPISGHTALYWYRQSLGQGLEFLIYFQGNSAPDKSGLPSDRFSAERTGGSVSTLTIQRTQQEDSAVYLCASSLDGAGQPQHFGDGTRLSIL.

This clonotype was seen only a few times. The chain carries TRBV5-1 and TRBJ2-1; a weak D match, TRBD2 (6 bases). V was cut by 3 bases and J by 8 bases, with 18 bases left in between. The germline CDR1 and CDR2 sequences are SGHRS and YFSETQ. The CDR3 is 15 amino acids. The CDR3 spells CASSSEGGYVDEQFF. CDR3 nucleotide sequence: TGCGCCAGCAGCTCAGAAGGAGGGTATGTCGATGAGCAGTTCTTC.

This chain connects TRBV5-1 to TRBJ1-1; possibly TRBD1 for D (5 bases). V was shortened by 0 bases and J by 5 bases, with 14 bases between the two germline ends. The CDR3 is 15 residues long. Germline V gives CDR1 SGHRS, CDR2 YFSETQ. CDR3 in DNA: TGCGCCAGCAGCTTGGTTGTAAACAGGATGACTGAAGCTTTCTTT. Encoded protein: CASSLVVNRMTEAFF.

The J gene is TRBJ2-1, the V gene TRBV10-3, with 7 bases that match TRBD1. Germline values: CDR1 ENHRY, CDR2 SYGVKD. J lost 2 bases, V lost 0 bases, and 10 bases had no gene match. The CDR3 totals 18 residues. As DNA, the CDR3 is TGTGCCATCAGTGAGTCCAGGGGCAGGGGGAAAACCTACAATGAGCAGTTCTTC. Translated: CAISESRGRGKTYNEQFF.

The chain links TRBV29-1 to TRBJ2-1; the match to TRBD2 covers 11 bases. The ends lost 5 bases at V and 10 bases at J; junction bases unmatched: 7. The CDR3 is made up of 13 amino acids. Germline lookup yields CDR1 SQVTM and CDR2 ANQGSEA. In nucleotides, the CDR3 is TGCAGCGTTCAGCCGGGACTAGCGGAGGAGCAGTTCTTC. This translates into CSVQPGLAEEQFF.

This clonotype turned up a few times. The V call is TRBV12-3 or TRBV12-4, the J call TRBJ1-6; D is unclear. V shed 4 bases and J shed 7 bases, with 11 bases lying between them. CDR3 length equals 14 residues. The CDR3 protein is CASSYAAANSPLHF. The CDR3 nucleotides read TGTGCCAGCAGTTATGCGGCAGCCAATTCACCCCTCCACTTT.

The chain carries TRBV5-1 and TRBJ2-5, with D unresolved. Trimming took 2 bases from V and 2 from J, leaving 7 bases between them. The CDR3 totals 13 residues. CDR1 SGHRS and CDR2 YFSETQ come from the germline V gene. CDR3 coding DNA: TGCGCCAGCAGCTTTGAGGCTCAAGAGACCCAGTACTTC. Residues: CASSFEAQETQYF. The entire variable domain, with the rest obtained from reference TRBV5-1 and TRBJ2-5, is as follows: KAGVTQTPRYLIKTRGQQVTLSCSPISGHRSVSWYQQTPGQGLQFLFEYFSETQRNKGNFPGRFSGRQFSNSRSEMNVSTLELGDSALYLCASSFEAQETQYFGPGTRLLVL.

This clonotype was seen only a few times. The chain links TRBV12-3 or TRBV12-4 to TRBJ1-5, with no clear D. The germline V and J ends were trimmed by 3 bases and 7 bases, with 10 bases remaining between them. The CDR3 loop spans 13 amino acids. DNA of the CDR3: TGTGCCAGCAGTTTCATTGATCGGCAGCCCCAGCATTTT. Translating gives CASSFIDRQPQHF.